These 27 T cell receptor beta chains share one sample of origin, sequenced in a study of T cell clones after liver transplantation. Sequenced by immunoSEQ multiplex PCR; TCRdb stores in-frame clones only, minus some. Of some 50,000 clones detected, more than 70% appear once; the ten largest clones hold approximately 10%. Sequenced here: CD4+ T cells from blood, sampled at the 22-month timepoint. Every receptor here comes from a human patient who received a liver transplant. Some T cells may be transferred from the graft donor.

J is TRBJ2-5 and V is TRBV5-6, with TRBD1 identical over 11 bases. V gave up 4 bases and J gave up 5 bases; unmatched junction bases: 10. The CDR3 spans 16 residues. From germline, CDR1 is SGHDT and CDR2 YYEEEE. CDR3 in DNA: TGTGCCAGCAGCCGTGCGGGACAGGGGGTCCGGGAGACCCAGTACTTC. It is translated as CASSRAGQGVRETQYF.

The chain recombines TRBV19 with TRBJ2-5, with TRBD1 matching 10 bases. This CDR3 has 14 amino acids. V trimming: 6 bases; J trimming: 2 bases; junction bases outside the gene matches: 3. Germline assignment: CDR1 LNHDA and CDR2 SQIVND (reference sequence). The DNA of the CDR3 is TGTGCCAGTAGATCGGACAGGGGGCAAGAGACCCAGTACTTC. Protein product: CASRSDRGQETQYF.

Regarding this clone: Other DNA sequences in the same sample also yield this CDR3. This chain joins TRBV11-3 and TRBJ2-3; 7 bases agree with TRBD2. The CDR3 runs to 14 residues. Germline loops: CDR1 SGHNT, CDR2 YENEEA. Trimming took 3 bases from V and 0 from J; bases not matched to a gene: 0. The CDR3 protein is CASSLGGSTDTQYF. In nucleotides, the CDR3 is TGTGCCAGCAGCTTGGGAGGGAGCACAGATACGCAGTATTTT.

The rearrangement joins TRBV27 to TRBJ1-5; D perhaps matches TRBD1 (5 bases). The CDR3 totals 13 residues. Germline-derived CDR1 and CDR2 are MNHEY and SMNVEV (reference sequence). V lost 2 bases and J 5 bases, leaving 7 bases between the germline ends. The CDR3 sequence is CASSLDSYQPQHF. CDR3 nucleotides: TGTGCCAGCAGTTTAGACAGTTATCAGCCCCAGCATTTT.

The chain joins TRBV7-2 to TRBJ1-3; 7 bases are a match to TRBD1. The J segment lost 5 bases and the V segment lost 4 bases, leaving 8 bases of the junction unmatched. In germline, CDR1 is SGHTA, CDR2 FQGNSA. This CDR3 comprises 15 residues. Here the CDR3 reads CASSSKTGDRNTIYF. The CDR3 bases are TGTGCCAGCAGCTCAAAAACAGGGGATCGAAACACCATATATTTT.

In this sample, this clone turned up a few times. The rearrangement uses TRBV7-2 and TRBJ1-6; the match to TRBD1 covers 7 bases. CDR3 length equals 14 residues. Per germline, CDR1 SGHTA and CDR2 FQGNSA. With V trimmed by 5 bases and J by 9 bases, 7 bases remained unmatched. This chain's CDR3 is CASSRDSSGSPLHF. The CDR3 coding sequence is TGTGCCAGCAGCAGGGACAGTTCGGGTTCACCCCTCCACTTT.

The chain joins TRBV6-1 to TRBJ2-7, with 7 bases aligning to TRBD1. In germline, CDR1 is MNHNS, CDR2 SASEGT. The J segment lost 0 bases and the V segment lost 5 bases, leaving 4 bases of the junction unmatched. CDR3 size: 14 residues. In nucleotides, the CDR3 is TGTGCCAGCAGTCGGGACAGAGACTCCTACGAGCAGTACTTC. Its protein product is CASSRDRDSYEQYF.

This chain connects TRBV19 to TRBJ1-4; the D is unclear. The ends were cut back, 2 bases at V and 5 bases at J, with 9 bases in the middle. CDR3 size: 14 residues. Germline-derived CDR1 and CDR2 are LNHDA and SQIVND (reference sequence). CDR3 amino acids: CASSISDLNEKLFF. DNA of the CDR3: TGTGCCAGTAGTATATCGGACCTAAATGAAAAACTGTTTTTT.

This clone appeared once. The CDR3 nucleotides read TGTGCCAGCAGCTTCGCCTTGCAGGTGAACACTGAAGCTTTCTTT. This translates into CASSFALQVNTEAFF. The chain joins TRBV7-2 to TRBJ1-1; no reliable D call. Germline assignment: CDR1 SGHTA and CDR2 FQGNSA. CDR3 length: 15 residues. V was cut by 3 bases and J by 0 bases, with 11 bases left in between.

V is TRBV19 and J is TRBJ1-2; maybe TRBD1 (6 bases). This CDR3 has 12 residues. Trimming removed 5 bases from V and 6 bases from J, with 10 bases in between. Per germline, CDR1 LNHDA and CDR2 SQIVND (reference sequence). This chain's CDR3 is CASSARQDGYTF. CDR3 DNA: TGTGCCAGTAGTGCCAGACAGGATGGCTACACCTTC.

This clone was observed a single time. J is TRBJ2-7 and V is TRBV19, with 9 positions matching TRBD2. V shed 4 bases and J 2 bases; nucleotides not matched to a gene: 3. Germline V gene lookup returns CDR1 LNHDA and CDR2 SQIVND (reference sequence). CDR3 length: 14 residues. This CDR3 reads CASSTERGAYEQYF. In DNA, the CDR3 is TGTGCCAGTAGTACGGAGCGGGGGGCCTACGAGCAGTACTTC.

J is TRBJ1-5 and V is TRBV10-3; D unresolved. Germline assignment: CDR1 ENHRY and CDR2 SYGVKD. The ends were cut back, 3 bases at V and 4 bases at J, with 10 bases in the middle. The CDR3 length is 14 residues. The DNA of the CDR3 is TGTGCCATCAGTGACATGGGCGGTAATCAGCCCCAGCATTTT. This codes for CAISDMGGNQPQHF.

The chain is built from TRBV7-6 and TRBJ2-1, with D perhaps TRBD2 (5 bases). Trimming took 1 base from V and 7 from J, leaving 8 bases between them. Germline V gene sequence: CDR1 SGHVS, CDR2 FNYEAQ. There are 13 residues in the CDR3. DNA of the CDR3: TGTGCCAGCAGCTTAGTCGGGGAGAATGAGCAGTTCTTC. This sequence encodes CASSLVGENEQFF.

This rearrangement joins TRBV5-1 to TRBJ2-1; 9 nucleotides match TRBD1. The CDR3 is 14 amino acids. Trimming cost V 7 bases and J 5 bases; bases outside gene matches: 7. The germline gives CDR1 SGHRS, CDR2 YFSETQ. CDR3 nucleotide sequence: TGCGCCAGCGGCACAGGGGGCGGTAACAATGAGCAGTTCTTC. It codes for CASGTGGGNNEQFF.

The chain employs TRBV11-2 and TRBJ2-5; D is perhaps TRBD2 (6 bases). Trimming removed 4 bases at V and 2 bases at J, with 11 bases between. There are 14 residues in the CDR3. Per the germline V gene, CDR1 is SGHAT and CDR2 is FQNNGV. Here the CDR3 DNA reads TGTGCCAGCAGCTCCCTCGGAGGGCAAGAGACCCAGTACTTC. Amino acids: CASSSLGGQETQYF. Full variable domain (remainder filled in from reference TRBV11-2 and TRBJ2-5): EAGVAQSPRYKIIEKRQSVAFWCNPISGHATLYWYQQILGQGPKLLIQFQNNGVVDDSQLPKDRFSAERLKGVDSTLKIQPAKLEDSAVYLCASSSLGGQETQYFGPGTRLLVL.

This clone appeared once. The gene calls are TRBV6-6 and TRBJ2-7; a possible D gene is TRBD2 (6 bases). The CDR3 totals 12 residues. The germline V gene encodes CDR1 MNHNY and CDR2 SVGAGI (reference sequence). Trimming removed 6 bases from V and 7 bases from J, with 13 bases in between. In DNA, the CDR3 is TGTGCCAGCAGCACCGGCGGGGATGAGCAGTACTTC. Translation gives CASSTGGDEQYF.

The chain recombines TRBV7-3 with TRBJ2-2; 8 positions agree with TRBD1. CDR3 length equals 15 residues. In germline, CDR1 is SGHTA, CDR2 FQGTGA. Trimming took 2 bases from V and 1 from J; bases not matched to a gene: 0. This CDR3 reads CASSLGQGNTGELFF. In DNA form, the CDR3 reads TGTGCCAGCAGCTTAGGACAGGGGAACACCGGGGAGCTGTTTTTT.

The chain couples TRBV6-6 to TRBJ1-2; 8 bases match TRBD1. Germline CDR1 and CDR2: MNHNY and SVGAGI (reference sequence). This CDR3 has 14 amino acids. V dropped 4 bases and J dropped 7; count of bases not matched to a gene: 8. In DNA form, the CDR3 reads TGTGCCAGCAGTTCGGACAGGGTGCGAGGTGGCTACACCTTC. This translates into CASSSDRVRGGYTF.

V usage is TRBV7-8 and J usage is TRBJ1-1, with D uncertain. The CDR3 covers 14 residues. Trimming shortened V by 0 bases and J by 1 base, and 6 bases separated the two germline ends. Germline CDR1 is SGHVS and CDR2 is FQNEAQ. CDR3 loop: CASSLAHGNTEAFF. CDR3 in DNA: TGTGCCAGCAGCTTAGCGCATGGGAACACTGAAGCTTTCTTT.

The rearrangement joins TRBV6-1 to TRBJ1-4; TRBD1 might be the D (6 bases). The CDR3 spans 14 residues. Trimming cost V 7 bases and J 6 bases, with 15 bases left between them. Germline loops: CDR1 MNHNS, CDR2 SASEGT. The CDR3 protein is CASTIQGRHEKLFF. The CDR3 DNA follows: TGTGCCAGCACCATACAGGGCCGGCATGAAAAACTGTTTTTT.

This sequence joins TRBV7-2 and TRBJ2-2; weak D call: TRBD1 (6 bases). V was trimmed by 1 base and J by 6 bases, leaving 15 bases between them. Germline CDR1 SGHTA, CDR2 FQGNSA. The CDR3 totals 16 residues. The CDR3 loop is CASSLGVTQGAGELFF. The CDR3 nucleotides are TGTGCCAGCAGCTTAGGCGTGACACAGGGAGCCGGGGAGCTGTTTTTT.

The chain joins TRBV28 to TRBJ1-3; 8 bases line up with TRBD1. The CDR3 runs 15 residues. V lost 3 bases, J lost 4 bases, and 5 bases stayed unmatched. CDR1 and CDR2 (germline): MDHEN, SYDVKM. CDR3 in DNA: TGTGCCAGCAGTTTCCCTCGGACAGGGGGAAACACCATATATTTT. It encodes CASSFPRTGGNTIYF.

The gene calls are TRBV10-3 and TRBJ2-7, with D unclear. The CDR3 is made up of 11 amino acids. V lost 9 bases and J lost 2, with 8 bases in between. Looked up from germline, CDR1 is ENHRY and CDR2 is SYGVKD. CDR3 protein: CAIGPAYEQYF. The CDR3 region has the DNA TGTGCCATTGGCCCGGCCTACGAGCAGTACTTC.

This clone was seen a handful of times. CDR3 sequence (DNA): TGTGCCAGCAGCTTGGGGGGGGCGATCACAGATACGCAGTATTTT. Translated: CASSLGGAITDTQYF. V gene TRBV5-4 combines with J gene TRBJ2-3; TRBD1 or TRBD2 may be the D gene (6 bases each). This CDR3 comprises 15 residues. Deletions cut 0 bases from V and 2 bases from J, with 10 bases between. The V gene's germline CDR1 is SGHNT and CDR2 YYREEE (reference sequence).

The rearrangement links TRBV6-1 to TRBJ2-7; D may be TRBD2 (7 bases). Germline CDR1 is MNHNS and CDR2 is SASEGT. The CDR3 is 15 amino acids. Trimming took off 6 bases at V and 4 bases at J, with 19 bases between the two ends. The CDR3 DNA reads TGTGCCAGCAGGGGGGGGACATCCGGGGCTTACGAGCAGTACTTC. This sequence encodes CASRGGTSGAYEQYF.

CDR3 bases: TGTGCCAGCAGCCCCCGGGACCACTACAATGAGCAGTTCTTC. Protein: CASSPRDHYNEQFF. V gene TRBV5-8 combines with J gene TRBJ2-1; D possibly uses TRBD1 or TRBD2 (5 bases each). The ends were cut back, 4 bases at V and 3 bases at J, with 11 bases in the middle. This CDR3 contains 14 residues. From germline, CDR1 is SGHTS and CDR2 YDEGEE.

The V and J genes are TRBV7-9 and TRBJ1-1, with TRBD1 matching over 9 bases. The CDR3 contains 16 residues. V was clipped by 6 bases and J by 0 bases; unmatched bases: 8. The germline V gene encodes CDR1 SEHNR and CDR2 FQNEAQ (reference sequence). This CDR3 is CASRIQQGALNTEAFF. CDR3 sequence (DNA): TGTGCCAGCAGAATTCAACAGGGGGCGTTGAACACTGAAGCTTTCTTT.